What follows are 6 T cell receptor beta chains derived from one specimen sequenced in a study of blood T cell repertoires in COVID-19. Assay: immunoSEQ multiplex PCR; the TCRdb copy retains only in-frame clones and omits some. There are 130,000 to 150,000 clones in the sample; roughly 83% occur only once, and 3% to 3.5% lies in the top ten. The sample comprised peripheral blood. These receptors all come from an elderly woman with acute or convalescent COVID-19.

The chain recombines TRBV5-6 with TRBJ1-6; weak D call: TRBD1 (6 bases). Trimming stripped 0 bases from V and 6 bases from J, with 10 bases between. The CDR3 extends over 15 amino acids. The V gene's germline CDR1 is SGHDT and CDR2 YYEEEE. The CDR3 is CASSLVDRSNSPLHF. CDR3 DNA: TGTGCCAGCAGCTTGGTTGACAGGTCTAATTCACCCCTCCACTTT.

The rearrangement links TRBV5-6 to TRBJ1-4; tentatively, D is TRBD1 (5 bases). The CDR3 loop spans 15 amino acids. Germline lookup yields CDR1 SGHDT and CDR2 YYEEEE. Trimming shortened V by 3 bases and J by 0 bases, and 9 bases separated the two germline ends. CDR3 DNA: TGTGCCAGCAGCTGGGGCTTCGCAACTAATGAAAAACTGTTTTTT. Amino acids: CASSWGFATNEKLFF.

The chain recombines TRBV5-5 with TRBJ2-7, with 7 positions matching TRBD1. With 4 bases clipped from V and 3 bases from J, the junction kept 7 bases outside the gene matches. This CDR3 is 14 amino acids long. The V gene's germline CDR1 is SGHKS and CDR2 YYEKEE (reference sequence). The CDR3 reads CASSGPGTVYEQYF. CDR3 nucleotides: TGTGCCAGCAGCGGACCCGGGACAGTCTACGAGCAGTACTTC.

This chain connects TRBV7-6 to TRBJ1-1, with TRBD1 as a possible D gene (6 bases). The CDR3 contains 14 residues. The ends were cut back, 1 base at V and 0 bases at J, with 6 bases in the middle. Looked up from germline, CDR1 is SGHVS and CDR2 is FNYEAQ. The CDR3 here is CASSLGTVNTEAFF. The CDR3 nucleotides are TGTGCCAGCAGCTTAGGGACAGTGAACACTGAAGCTTTCTTT.

The chain employs TRBV9 and TRBJ1-2, with D hard to call. Germline V CDR1 and CDR2: SGDLS, YYNGEE. The germline V and J ends were trimmed by 0 bases and 4 bases, with 7 bases remaining between them. The CDR3 extends over 13 amino acids. In DNA, the CDR3 is TGTGCCAGCAGCGTAGAGGCGGGCTATGGCTACACCTTC. Translation: CASSVEAGYGYTF. Drawing the rest from reference TRBV9 and TRBJ1-2, the complete variable domain is DSGVTQTPKHLITATGQRVTLRCSPRSGDLSVYWYQQSLDQGLQFLIQYYNGEERAKGNILERFSAQQFPDLHSELNLSSLELGDSALYFCASSVEAGYGYTFGSGTRLTVV.

The CDR3 nucleotides read TGTGCCAGCAGCCCTACAGGACAGGGAGCTGGCTACACCTTC. Translated, it gives CASSPTGQGAGYTF. The gene calls are TRBV3-1 (or the pseudogene TRBV3-2) and TRBJ1-2; TRBD1 agrees at 8 bases. The CDR3 has 14 residues. V was clipped by 4 bases and J by 7 bases; unmatched bases: 8. Germline V lookup: CDR1 LGHDT, CDR2 YNNKEL (reference sequence).